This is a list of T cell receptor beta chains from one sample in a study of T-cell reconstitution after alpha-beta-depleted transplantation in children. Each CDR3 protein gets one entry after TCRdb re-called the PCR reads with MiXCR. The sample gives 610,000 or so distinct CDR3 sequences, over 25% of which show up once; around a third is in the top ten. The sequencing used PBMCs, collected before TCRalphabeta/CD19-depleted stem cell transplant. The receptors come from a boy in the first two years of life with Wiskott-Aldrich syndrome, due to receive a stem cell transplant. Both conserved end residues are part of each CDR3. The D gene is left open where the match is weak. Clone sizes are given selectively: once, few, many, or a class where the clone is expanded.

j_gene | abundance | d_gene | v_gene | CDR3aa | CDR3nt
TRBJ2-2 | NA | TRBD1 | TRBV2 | CASSPSTGATGELFF | TGTGCCAGCAGTCCTTCGACAGGGGCTACCGGGGAGCTGTTTTTT
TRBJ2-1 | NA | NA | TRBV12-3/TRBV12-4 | CASSRTRAGEQFF | TGTGCCAGCAGTCGAACCAGGGCAGGTGAGCAGTTCTTC
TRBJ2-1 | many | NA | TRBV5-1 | CASSLENEQFF | TGTGCCAGCAGCTTGGAAAATGAGCAGTTCTTC
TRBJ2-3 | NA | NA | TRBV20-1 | CSARPPSTDTQYF | TGCAGTGCTAGACCCCCTAGCACAGATACGCAGTATTTT
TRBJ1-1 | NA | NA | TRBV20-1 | CSAKGRLNTEAFF | TGCAGTGCTAAGGGACGGTTGAACACTGAAGCTTTCTTT
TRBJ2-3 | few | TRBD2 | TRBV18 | CASSPYSGRAQDTQYF | TGTGCCAGCTCACCATACAGCGGGAGGGCCCAAGATACGCAGTATTTT
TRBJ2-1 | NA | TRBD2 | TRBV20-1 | CSARSGRASWNEQFF | TGCAGTGCTAGAAGTGGGAGGGCTAGCTGGAATGAGCAGTTCTTC
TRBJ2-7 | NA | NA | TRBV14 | CASSQGGYSYEQYF | TGTGCCAGCAGCCAAGGCGGGTACTCCTACGAGCAGTACTTC
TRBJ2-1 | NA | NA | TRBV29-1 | CSVAAGGPFGEQFF | TGCAGCGTCGCGGCTGGAGGGCCCTTCGGTGAGCAGTTCTTC
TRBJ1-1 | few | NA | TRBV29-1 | CSAGTGFTEAFF | TGCAGCGCTGGAACAGGGTTTACTGAAGCTTTCTTT
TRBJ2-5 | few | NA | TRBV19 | CASSIYGVGTQYF | TGTGCCAGTAGTATTTACGGAGTCGGGACCCAGTACTTC
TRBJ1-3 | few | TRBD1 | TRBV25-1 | CASRGTGANTIYF | TGTGCCAGCAGGGGGACAGGGGCAAACACCATATATTTT
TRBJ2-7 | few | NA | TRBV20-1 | CSARSLANLYEQYF | TGCAGTGCTAGGTCCCTAGCTAACTTATACGAGCAGTACTTC
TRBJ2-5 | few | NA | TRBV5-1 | CASTGGYVETQYF | TGCGCCTCCACAGGAGGTTATGTAGAGACCCAGTACTTC
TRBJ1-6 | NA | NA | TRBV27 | CASSHYRDHNSPLHF | TGTGCCAGCAGTCATTACAGGGATCATAATTCACCCCTCCACTTT
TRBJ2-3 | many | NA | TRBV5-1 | CASSLIPTDTQYF | TGCGCCAGCAGCTTGATTCCGACAGATACGCAGTATTTT
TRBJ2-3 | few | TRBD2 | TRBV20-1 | CSASGLAGRADTQYF | TGCAGTGCTAGCGGTCTAGCGGGAAGAGCGGATACGCAGTATTTT
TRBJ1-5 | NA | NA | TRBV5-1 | CASSLEDGSNQPQHF | TGCGCCAGCAGCTTGGAGGACGGTAGCAATCAGCCCCAGCATTTT
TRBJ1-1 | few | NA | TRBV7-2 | CASSVKDGPDSEAFF | TGTGCCAGTTCGGTTAAAGACGGTCCTGATTCTGAAGCTTTCTTT
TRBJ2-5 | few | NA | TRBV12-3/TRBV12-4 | CASSLGRRAETQYF | TGTGCCAGCAGTTTAGGGAGGAGGGCAGAGACCCAGTACTTC
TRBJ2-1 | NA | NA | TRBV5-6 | CASSPAGVNEQFF | TGTGCCAGCAGCCCGGCAGGGGTCAATGAGCAGTTCTTC
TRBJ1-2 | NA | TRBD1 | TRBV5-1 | CASSPTPGGFDYGYTF | TGCGCCAGCAGCCCCACCCCAGGGGGCTTCGACTATGGCTACACCTTC
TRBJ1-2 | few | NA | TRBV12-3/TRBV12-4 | CASSFVRARGYTF | TGTGCCAGCAGTTTTGTCAGGGCAAGGGGCTACACCTTC
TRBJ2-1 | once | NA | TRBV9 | CASSVGQEQFF | TGTGCCAGCAGCGTAGGGCAGGAGCAGTTCTTC
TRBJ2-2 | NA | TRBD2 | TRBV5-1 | CASSRRPGGSGTGELFF | TGCGCCAGCAGCAGAAGACCGGGAGGAAGTGGGACCGGGGAGCTGTTTTTT
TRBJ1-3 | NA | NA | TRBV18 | CASSQLGTGARSGNTIYF | TGTGCCAGCTCACAGCTGGGTACAGGCGCACGATCTGGAAACACCATATATTTT
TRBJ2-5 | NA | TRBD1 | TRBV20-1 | CSATKTGAQETQYF | TGCAGTGCTACAAAGACAGGGGCGCAAGAGACCCAGTACTTC
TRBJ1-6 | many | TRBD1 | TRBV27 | CASSLNRGPNSPLHF | TGTGCCAGCAGTTTGAACAGGGGCCCGAATTCACCCCTCCACTTT
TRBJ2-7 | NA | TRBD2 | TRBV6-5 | CASSYGGELSYEQYF | TGTGCCAGCAGTTACGGGGGGGAGCTCTCCTACGAGCAGTACTTC
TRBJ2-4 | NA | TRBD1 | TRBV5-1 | CASSLGQGVQNIQYF | TGCGCCAGCAGCTTGGGACAGGGGGTTCAAAACATTCAGTACTTC
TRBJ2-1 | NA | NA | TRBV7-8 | CASSRPRGDEQFF | TGTGCCAGCAGCCGCCCGAGGGGTGATGAGCAGTTCTTC
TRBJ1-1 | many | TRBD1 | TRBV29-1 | CSAGTGGAEGMNTEAFF | TGCAGCGCCGGGACAGGGGGCGCAGAAGGGATGAACACTGAAGCTTTCTTT
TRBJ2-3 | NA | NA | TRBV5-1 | CASSLGPLSDTQYF | TGCGCCAGCAGCTTGGGTCCTTTATCAGATACGCAGTATTTT
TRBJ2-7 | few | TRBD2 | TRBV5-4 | CASSRGLVSGLVEQYF | TGTGCCAGCAGCCGCGGTCTAGTTAGCGGGTTGGTAGAGCAGTACTTC
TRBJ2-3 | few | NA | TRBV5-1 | CASSLWASTDTQYF | TGCGCCAGCAGCTTGTGGGCAAGCACAGATACGCAGTATTTT
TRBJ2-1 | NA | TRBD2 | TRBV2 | CASRRLAGGWDEQFF | TGTGCCAGCAGAAGACTAGCGGGAGGGTGGGATGAGCAGTTCTTC
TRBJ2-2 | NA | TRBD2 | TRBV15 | CATSLGASGLRNTGELFF | TGTGCCACCAGCTTAGGGGCTAGCGGGCTGAGGAACACCGGGGAGCTGTTTTTT
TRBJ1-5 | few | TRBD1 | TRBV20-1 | CSATQGQNQPQHF | TGCAGTGCCACACAGGGGCAGAATCAGCCCCAGCATTTT
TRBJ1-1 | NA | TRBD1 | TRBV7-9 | CASSYGGGRNTEAFF | TGTGCCAGCAGCTACGGAGGGGGCAGGAACACTGAAGCTTTCTTT
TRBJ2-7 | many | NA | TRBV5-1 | CASKITGTYEQYF | TGCGCCAGCAAAATTACGGGGACCTACGAGCAGTACTTC
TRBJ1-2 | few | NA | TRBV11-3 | CASSLVRDGSNYGYTF | TGTGCCAGCAGCTTAGTCCGGGACGGGTCTAACTATGGCTACACCTTC
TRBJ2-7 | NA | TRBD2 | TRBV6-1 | CASKREWDSSYEQYF | TGTGCCAGCAAGCGGGAGTGGGATTCCTCCTACGAGCAGTACTTC
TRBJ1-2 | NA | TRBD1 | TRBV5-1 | CASSSMTGYYGYTF | TGCGCCAGCAGCTCCATGACAGGGTACTATGGCTACACCTTC
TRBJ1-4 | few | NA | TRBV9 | CASSAVGPSEKLFF | TGTGCCAGCAGCGCAGTGGGGCCAAGTGAAAAACTGTTTTTT
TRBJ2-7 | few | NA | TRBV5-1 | CASSWGTGAYEQYF | TGCGCCAGCAGCTGGGGGACGGGAGCCTACGAGCAGTACTTC
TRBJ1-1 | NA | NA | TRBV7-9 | CASSPINTEAFF | TGTGCCAGCAGCCCCATCAACACTGAAGCTTTCTTT
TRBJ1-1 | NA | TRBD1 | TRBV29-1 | CSVDGTGGTEAFF | TGCAGCGTTGACGGGACAGGAGGCACTGAAGCTTTCTTT